Listed below are T cell receptor beta chains from one sample, sequenced in a study of blood T cell repertoires in COVID-19. The assay was immunoSEQ multiplex PCR, and TCRdb's table has in-frame clones only and misses some. The profile shows approximately 330,000 clones, around 92% of them singletons. The sequenced material came from PBMCs or T cells enriched from blood (not recorded which). These receptors were taken from a woman in her twenties or thirties who had recovered from COVID-19. Each CDR3 is given with its conserved first and last residue. The D gene is left open where the match is weak. Clone size, where shown, is once, few, many, or a class for clones that have expanded.

>TRBJ2-7|-|TRBV6-2/TRBV6-3|TRBD2
CASSYPRAGTSGTSWEQYF
TGTGCCAGCAGTTACCCGCGGGCTGGGACTAGCGGGACCTCGTGGGAGCAGTACTTC
>TRBJ1-3|-|TRBV9|TRBD1
CASSVGQGVGNTIYF
TGTGCCAGCAGCGTAGGACAGGGCGTGGGAAACACCATATATTTT
>TRBJ1-1|-|TRBV10-1|-
CATPQGAVEAFF
TGCGCCACACCCCAAGGAGCGGTTGAAGCTTTCTTT
>TRBJ1-1|-|TRBV20-1|-
CSAREQIEAFF
TGCAGTGCTAGAGAACAGATTGAAGCTTTCTTT
>TRBJ2-7|-|TRBV2|TRBD1
CASRATGRREQYF
TGTGCCAGCAGGGCGACAGGGCGGCGCGAGCAGTACTTC
>TRBJ2-1|-|TRBV19|TRBD2
CASSGTSGNSYNEQFF
TGTGCCAGTAGTGGGACTAGCGGAAACTCCTACAATGAGCAGTTCTTC
>TRBJ1-2|-|TRBV10-3|TRBD1
CAARQGAENYGYTF
TGTGCCGCTCGACAGGGGGCGGAGAACTATGGCTACACCTTC
>TRBJ2-2|-|TRBV4-2|-
CASRKPGTNTGELFF
TGTGCCAGCAGAAAACCCGGGACGAACACCGGGGAGCTGTTTTTT
>TRBJ2-1|-|TRBV7-6|-
CASSLFTARANNEQFF
TGTGCCAGCAGCTTATTTACGGCCAGGGCCAACAATGAGCAGTTCTTC
>TRBJ1-3|once|TRBV27|TRBD1
CASRLPLGWTGDSGNTIYF
TGTGCCAGCAGGTTACCCTTGGGATGGACAGGCGACTCTGGAAACACCATATATTTT
>TRBJ1-2|-|TRBV19|-
CATDRGGTFELTF
TGTGCCACCGACCGTGGGGGGACTTTTGAGCTGACCTTC
>TRBJ1-2|-|TRBV7-6|TRBD1
CASSFVYRGGYGYTF
TGTGCCAGCAGCTTCGTCTACAGGGGTGGCTATGGCTACACCTTC
>TRBJ1-5|-|TRBV28|-
CASSPYRVRQPQHF
TGTGCCAGCAGTCCATACAGGGTACGGCAGCCCCAGCATTTT
>TRBJ2-1|-|TRBV4-1|-
CASSQDLPGVNYNEQFF
TGCGCCAGCAGCCAAGATCTCCCGGGAGTGAACTACAATGAGCAGTTCTTC
>TRBJ2-7|-|TRBV19|-
CASSHKGLSYEQYF
TGTGCCAGTAGTCACAAGGGGTTGTCCTACGAGCAGTACTTC
>TRBJ2-2|once|TRBV9|TRBD2
CASSVGTSRTGELFF
TGTGCCAGCAGCGTGGGGACTAGTCGGACCGGGGAGCTGTTTTTT
>TRBJ2-3|-|TRBV7-2|-
CASSVAAHTDTQYF
TGTGCCAGCAGCGTAGCGGCCCACACAGATACGCAGTATTTT
>TRBJ2-3|-|TRBV19|TRBD2
CASSIMGTTSGGITDTQYF
TGTGCCAGTAGTATAATGGGGACGACTAGCGGGGGGATCACAGATACGCAGTATTTT
>TRBJ2-2|-|TRBV23-1|-
CASITVQGDSTGELFF
TGCGCCAGCATTACCGTACAGGGTGATTCCACCGGGGAGCTGTTTTTT
>TRBJ2-6|-|TRBV28|-
CAARVGASGANVLTF
TGTGCCGCGAGGGTGGGGGCCTCTGGGGCCAACGTCCTGACTTTC
>TRBJ1-2|-|TRBV19|TRBD1
CASSMRGHFYYGYTF
TGTGCCAGTAGTATGAGGGGGCATTTTTACTATGGCTACACCTTC
>TRBJ1-2|-|TRBV6-5|-
CASSVIGGGYGYTF
TGTGCCAGCAGCGTGATTGGTGGCGGGTATGGCTACACCTTC
>TRBJ1-1|once|TRBV11-2|-
CASSSSTSTEAFF
TGTGCCAGCAGCTCAAGCACGAGCACTGAAGCTTTCTTT
>TRBJ1-4|-|TRBV6-5|-
CASGLDTGEKLFF
TGTGCCAGCGGGCTGGACACCGGGGAAAAACTGTTTTTT
>TRBJ1-5|once|TRBV28|TRBD1
CASSSGTVGFQPQHF
TGTGCCAGCAGCTCCGGGACAGTCGGCTTTCAGCCCCAGCATTTT
>TRBJ2-5|-|TRBV7-9|-
CASTSGEETQYF
TGTGCCAGCACTTCAGGCGAAGAGACCCAGTACTTC
>TRBJ2-7|few|TRBV6-5|TRBD1
CASSIHPRGLNEQYF
TGTGCCAGCAGTATACATCCGAGGGGGCTAAACGAGCAGTACTTC
>TRBJ1-6|-|TRBV7-8|-
CASSANRDTRNSPLHF
TGTGCCAGCAGCGCAAACCGGGACACTCGGAATTCACCCCTCCACTTT
>TRBJ2-2|-|TRBV5-1|-
CASSLVPGLNTGELFF
TGCGCCAGCAGCTTGGTCCCGGGTTTGAACACCGGGGAGCTGTTTTTT
>TRBJ1-2|-|TRBV21-1|-
CASSKAPHKPGQPQINYGYTF
TGTGCCAGCAGCAAAGCTCCACATAAACCGGGACAGCCTCAAATCAACTATGGCTACACCTTC
>TRBJ1-2|once|TRBV18|-
CASSPRSSANYGYTF
TGTGCCAGCTCACCCCGCTCCTCAGCTAACTATGGCTACACCTTC
>TRBJ2-3|-|TRBV3-1/TRBV3-2|-
CASSQGAGTQEYF
TGTGCCAGCAGCCAAGGGGCCGGGACTCAGGAGTATTTT
>TRBJ2-3|-|TRBV4-2|-
CASSRQAQDTDTQYF
TGTGCCAGCAGCCGCCAAGCCCAGGACACAGATACGCAGTATTTT
>TRBJ2-6|-|TRBV6-5|TRBD2
CASSFFGGTGANVLTF
TGTGCCAGCAGTTTTTTCGGGGGGACTGGGGCCAACGTCCTGACTTTC
>TRBJ2-2|-|TRBV19|TRBD1
CASAKQGNGAGELFF
TGTGCCAGTGCTAAACAGGGGAATGGGGCCGGGGAGCTGTTTTTT
>TRBJ1-5|-|TRBV5-6|TRBD1
CASSSYSTGGNQPQHF
TGTGCCAGCAGCTCATACTCGACAGGGGGCAATCAGCCCCAGCATTTT
>TRBJ2-7|-|TRBV10-3|-
CAISAVQGGFSYEQYF
TGTGCCATCAGTGCGGTCCAGGGGGGCTTTTCCTACGAGCAGTACTTC
>TRBJ2-3|-|TRBV7-9|TRBD2
CASSFASGRTDTQYF
TGTGCCAGCAGCTTTGCTAGCGGCCGCACAGATACGCAGTATTTT
>TRBJ1-1|-|TRBV7-8|TRBD1
CASSTTGVVNTEAFF
TGTGCCAGCAGCACGACAGGGGTAGTGAACACTGAAGCTTTCTTT
>TRBJ2-7|-|TRBV20-1|TRBD2
CSASRFGTSSYEQYF
TGCAGTGCTAGTAGGTTCGGGACTAGTTCCTACGAGCAGTACTTC